The rows below give T cell receptor beta chains drawn from one sample of a study of blood T cells in healthy people across ages. MiXCR, applied by TCRdb to the 5' RACE reads, yields one record per CDR3 protein. Of approximately 830,000 distinct CDR3 sequences listed, approximately 59% are singletons. The sequenced material came from blood. These receptors all stem from a man aged 30 to 45 in good health. The CDR3 runs from the conserved cysteine through the conserved F or W. D genes are given only for firm matches. Expanded clones are given a class, and other clones once, few, many or no size at all.

>TRBV7-9|NA|TRBJ2-3|NA
CASSFIGGADTQYF
TGTGCCAGCAGCTTCATAGGGGGGGCAGATACGCAGTATTTT
>TRBV9|NA|TRBJ2-3|NA
CAGSVSFTDTQYF
TGTGCCGGCAGCGTCAGTTTCACAGATACGCAGTATTTT
>TRBV27|NA|TRBJ1-5|NA
CNGGGQPQHF
TGCAACGGGGGAGGTCAGCCCCAGCATTTT
>TRBV7-2|NA|TRBJ2-7|few
CASSLAHSYEQYF
TGTGCCAGCAGCTTAGCACACTCCTACGAGCAGTACTTC
>TRBV14|TRBD1|TRBJ1-2|few
CASSQTGGTNYGYTF
TGTGCCAGCAGCCAGACAGGGGGCACCAACTATGGTTACACCTTC
>TRBV6-2/TRBV6-3|NA|TRBJ2-1|NA
CASRVGDYNEQFF
TGTGCCAGCCGCGTGGGAGACTACAATGAGCAGTTCTTC
>TRBV6-1|TRBD2|TRBJ2-5|NA
CASSHALAGGSQETQYF
TGTGCCAGCAGTCACGCGCTAGCGGGGGGGAGCCAAGAGACCCAGTACTTC
>TRBV4-3|NA|TRBJ2-5|few
CASSQDWRAGVGQETQYF
TGCGCCAGCAGCCAAGACTGGAGGGCAGGGGTTGGCCAAGAGACCCAGTACTTC
>TRBV29-1|TRBD1|TRBJ1-2|NA
CSVAYRGEGYTF
TGCAGCGTCGCCTACAGGGGAGAGGGCTACACTTTC
>TRBV5-1|NA|TRBJ1-1|NA
CASSSGDSRRAFF
TGCGCCAGCAGCTCTGGGGACTCCCGCCGAGCTTTCTTT
>TRBV28|TRBD1|TRBJ1-6|NA
CASTSGGFNSPLHF
TGTGCCAGCACCTCAGGGGGTTTCAATTCACCCCTCCACTTT
>TRBV20-1|TRBD2|TRBJ2-3|NA
CSARAPFRGGQDTQYF
TGCAGTGCTAGAGCCCCCTTCCGCGGGGGGCAGGATACGCAGTATTTT
>TRBV7-6|NA|TRBJ2-5|NA
CASSLSSVGETQYF
TGTGCCAGCAGCTTATCTAGCGTGGGAGAGACCCAGTACTTC
>TRBV28|TRBD2|TRBJ2-3|NA
CASSPSFSGGATDTQYF
TGTGCCAGCAGTCCCTCCTTCAGCGGGGGGGCCACAGATACGCAGTATTTT
>TRBV3-1|TRBD2|TRBJ2-1|NA
CASSQDSPSGGKNEQFF
TGTGCCAGCAGCCAAGATTCCCCTAGCGGGGGAAAGAATGAGCAGTTCTTC
>TRBV7-2|TRBD1|TRBJ2-3|few
CASSAGQASTDTQYF
TGTGCCAGCAGCGCAGGACAGGCTAGCACAGATACGCAGTATTTT
>TRBV29-1|NA|TRBJ2-7|NA
CSACQGSYEQYF
TGCAGCGCTTGCCAGGGATCCTACGAGCAGTACTTC
>TRBV10-3|NA|TRBJ1-6|NA
CAISEDPGSNSPLHF
TGTGCCATCAGTGAGGACCCAGGGAGTAATTCACCCCTCCACTTT
>TRBV5-1|NA|TRBJ2-1|NA
CASSLVGSSGNNEQFF
TGCGCCAGCAGCTTGGTGGGTAGTAGCGGAAACAATGAGCAGTTCTTC
>TRBV27|NA|TRBJ1-2|NA
CASSSAGWGFGDYGYTF
TGTGCCAGCAGTTCAGCCGGATGGGGGTTCGGGGACTATGGCTACACCTTC
>TRBV29-1|NA|TRBJ2-5|NA
CSVRPQGSGETQYF
TGCAGCGTTCGTCCACAGGGTAGCGGAGAGACCCAGTACTTC
>TRBV3-1|NA|TRBJ2-1|NA
CASSRGGLRGEQFF
TGTGCCAGCAGCCGAGGGGGATTACGGGGTGAGCAGTTCTTC
>TRBV7-2|NA|TRBJ1-5|NA
CASSPTPDTYRYQPQHF
TGTGCCAGCAGCCCGACACCCGACACATACCGATATCAGCCCCAGCATTTT
>TRBV7-2|NA|TRBJ2-3|few
CASSADGTMYTQYF
TGTGCCAGCAGCGCAGACGGTACCATGTATACGCAGTATTTT
>TRBV3-1|NA|TRBJ2-2|NA
CASSQGHPNTGELFF
TGTGCCAGCAGCCAGGGACACCCGAACACCGGGGAGCTGTTTTTT
>TRBV12-3/TRBV12-4|NA|TRBJ1-5|NA
CASSSQMTRQPQHF
TGTGCCAGCAGTTCCCAAATGACTCGTCAGCCCCAGCATTTT
>TRBV12-3/TRBV12-4|TRBD1|TRBJ2-5|NA
CASSLGQGAWETQYF
TGTGCCAGCAGTTTGGGACAGGGGGCCTGGGAGACCCAGTACTTC
>TRBV20-1|TRBD1|TRBJ1-6|NA
CSAYTSGTGRSPLHF
TGCAGTGCCTACACTTCCGGGACAGGACGATCACCCCTCCACTTT
>TRBV2|TRBD1|TRBJ1-1|NA
CASRQGRTEAFF
TGTGCCAGTAGACAGGGGAGAACTGAAGCTTTCTTT
>TRBV10-3|TRBD1|TRBJ1-1|NA
CAIRGQAEAFF
TGTGCCATCAGAGGACAGGCTGAAGCTTTCTTT
>TRBV27|NA|TRBJ1-6|NA
CASSPLGSYNSPLHF
TGTGCCAGCAGTCCCCTTGGATCCTATAATTCACCCCTCCACTTT
>TRBV27|TRBD2|TRBJ2-1|once
CASTGLAGMEQFF
TGTGCCAGCACCGGACTAGCGGGGATGGAGCAGTTCTTC
>TRBV4-2|TRBD2|TRBJ2-5|NA
CASSQEGREETQYF
TGTGCCAGCAGCCAAGAAGGGAGGGAAGAGACCCAGTACTTC
>TRBV6-2/TRBV6-3|NA|TRBJ2-6|NA
CASSPGRGANVLTF
TGTGCCAGCAGCCCTGGAAGAGGGGCCAACGTCCTGACTTTC
>TRBV4-3|TRBD2|TRBJ2-7|NA
CASSQDLFGAGGSTGEQYF
TGCGCCAGCAGCCAAGATCTGTTTGGAGCGGGGGGATCGACGGGAGAGCAGTACTTC
>TRBV10-3|TRBD1|TRBJ2-1|few
CAIRDRGYEQFF
TGTGCCATCCGGGACAGGGGATATGAGCAGTTCTTC
>TRBV7-2|NA|TRBJ1-1|NA
CASSLNPGETEAFF
TGTGCCAGCAGCTTAAATCCCGGGGAGACTGAAGCTTTCTTT
>TRBV13|NA|TRBJ2-1|few
CASSSKDNEQFF
TGTGCCAGCAGCTCCAAGGACAATGAGCAGTTCTTC
>TRBV10-3|NA|TRBJ2-5|few
CAISESRAGLETQYF
TGTGCCATCAGTGAGTCACGGGCAGGGCTGGAGACCCAGTACTTC
>TRBV4-3|TRBD1|TRBJ2-7|NA
CASSQEPGTGIPYEQYF
TGCGCCAGCAGCCAAGAGCCCGGGACAGGGATCCCCTACGAGCAGTACTTC
>TRBV29-1|TRBD1|TRBJ2-1|NA
CSATGTGSYNEQFF
TGCAGCGCAACCGGGACAGGCTCCTACAATGAGCAGTTCTTC
>TRBV7-3|NA|TRBJ2-3|NA
CASSPLTEGTDTQYF
TGTGCCAGCAGCCCACTGACGGAGGGGACAGATACGCAGTATTTT
>TRBV7-2|NA|TRBJ1-6|NA
CASSLALGSRSNSPLHF
TGTGCCAGCAGCTTAGCGCTGGGAAGTCGGAGTAATTCACCCCTCCACTTT
>TRBV4-2|NA|TRBJ1-1|NA
CASSQIGRMNTEAFF
TGTGCCAGCAGCCAAATCGGCAGAATGAACACTGAAGCTTTCTTT
>TRBV12-3/TRBV12-4|NA|TRBJ2-6|many
CASSFGANVLTF
TGTGCCAGCAGTTTTGGGGCCAACGTCCTGACTTTC
>TRBV2|TRBD1|TRBJ1-1|few
CASRGQGNTEAFF
TGTGCCAGCAGGGGACAGGGTAACACTGAAGCTTTCTTT
>TRBV4-3|TRBD2|TRBJ2-1|NA
CASSQLRESYNEQFF
TGCGCCAGCAGCCAATTGCGGGAGTCGTACAATGAGCAGTTCTTC
>TRBV10-3|TRBD1|TRBJ2-6|few
CAISVTGDGSGANVLTF
TGTGCCATCAGTGTTACAGGGGATGGCTCTGGGGCCAACGTCCTGACTTTC
>TRBV7-8|NA|TRBJ2-1|once
CASSLDAGVNEQFF
TGTGCCAGCAGCTTAGATGCTGGGGTGAATGAGCAGTTCTTC
>TRBV20-1|TRBD2|TRBJ2-1|once
CSAIKRGAFNEQFF
TGCAGTGCTATTAAGCGGGGAGCCTTCAATGAGCAGTTCTTC
>TRBV29-1|TRBD2|TRBJ2-1|NA
CSVAGGTHNEQFF
TGCAGCGTTGCGGGGGGGACCCACAATGAGCAGTTCTTC
>TRBV18|NA|TRBJ2-1|NA
CASSPLGTNNNEQFF
TGTGCCAGCTCACCCCTTGGGACAAACAACAATGAGCAGTTCTTC
>TRBV6-5|TRBD1|TRBJ1-5|once
CASSYSGTGGQPQHF
TGTGCCAGCAGTTACTCTGGGACAGGGGGTCAGCCCCAGCATTTT